Each of the 32 T cell receptor beta chains below was sequenced from the same sample in a study of identifying expanded T cells in peripheral blood (dated by TCRdb to between 2018 and 2021). The library was obtained by the immunoSEQ multiplex PCR assay. This immuneACCESS table, as held by TCRdb, lists in-frame sequences with V and J called but not all clones. Of the missing ones, under half trace to an unresolved V gene in checked studies; the others have no known cause. Recorded for this sample are about 100,000 clones; approximately 89% of them occurred a single time. The ten largest clones represent approximately 5.7% of the sample. The sequenced sample was blood. The source is a person between 18 and 75 years old in good health.

The CDR3 region has the DNA TGTGCCAGCAGCTTTGGCCCCCGGGACAGCATATCGGGACAAGAGACCCAGTACTTC. Its protein is CASSFGPRDSISGQETQYF. The chain has TRBV7-3 and TRBJ2-5; 7 bases line up with TRBD1. Germline CDR1 SGHTA, CDR2 FQGTGA. The J segment lost 2 bases and the V segment lost 3 bases, leaving 18 bases of the junction unmatched. The CDR3 totals 19 residues.

This chain uses TRBV30 with TRBJ1-1; 9 bases are a match to TRBD1. The CDR3 sequence is 14 residues long. The ends lost 3 bases at V and 4 bases at J; junction bases unmatched: 6. In germline, CDR1 is GTSNPN, CDR2 SVGIG (reference sequence). CDR3 sequence: CAWSADRGFTEAFF. For the CDR3, the DNA is TGTGCCTGGAGCGCGGACAGGGGCTTCACTGAAGCTTTCTTT.

V gene TRBV7-9 combines with J gene TRBJ2-3; 7 bases are a match to TRBD2. CDR1 SEHNR and CDR2 FQNEAQ come from the germline V gene (reference sequence). Germline trimming cut 5 bases from V and 5 bases from J; bases unmatched to any gene: 10. The CDR3 has 15 residues. The CDR3 region has the DNA TGTGCCAGCAGCCTGGGGGGGAATCGGATAGATACGCAGTATTTT. Its translation is CASSLGGNRIDTQYF.

The rearrangement joins TRBV28 to TRBJ1-2; possibly TRBD1 for D (6 bases). Germline values: CDR1 MDHEN, CDR2 SYDVKM. The CDR3 consists of 13 residues. V lost 8 bases and J 0 bases, leaving 10 bases between the germline ends. CDR3 sequence reads: CASYRGTNYGYTF. The CDR3 nucleotides read TGTGCCAGCTATAGGGGGACTAACTATGGCTACACCTTC.

This clone was seen just once. The chain carries TRBV27 and TRBJ1-2, with 7 bases lining up with TRBD1. V trimming: 0 bases; J trimming: 3 bases; junction bases outside the gene matches: 7. The CDR3 is made up of 16 amino acids. The germline CDR1 and CDR2 sequences are MNHEY and SMNVEV (reference sequence). DNA of the CDR3: TGTGCCAGCAGTTTATCGACAGGGCCCCCTTACTATGGCTACACCTTC. As protein: CASSLSTGPPYYGYTF.

V usage is TRBV7-2 and J usage is TRBJ2-3; 11 positions agree with TRBD1. Germline assignment: CDR1 SGHTA and CDR2 FQGNSA. There are 17 residues in the CDR3. J lost 5 bases, V lost 2 bases, and 9 bases had no gene match. The CDR3 bases are TGTGCCAGCAGCTTACAGAGGGGACAGGGGGTGCAAGATACGCAGTATTTT. This sequence encodes CASSLQRGQGVQDTQYF.

Here the CDR3 reads CASSLVGQDYFRDTQYF. The CDR3 DNA sequence: TGTGCCAGCAGCTTAGTGGGACAGGATTACTTTCGGGATACGCAGTATTTT. The V gene is TRBV7-9, the J gene TRBJ2-3; 8 positions match TRBD1. The germline V gene encodes CDR1 SEHNR and CDR2 FQNEAQ (reference sequence). V lost 1 base to trimming and J lost 6 bases; unmatched junction nucleotides: 12. The CDR3 is made up of 17 amino acids.

The gene calls are TRBV5-1 and TRBJ2-6; the D gene is possibly TRBD1 (6 bases). CDR1 is SGHRS and CDR2 is YFSETQ in the germline V gene. V gave up 0 bases and J gave up 0 bases, with 10 bases separating them. The CDR3 sequence is 17 residues long. CDR3 nucleotides: TGCGCCAGCAGCTTGGCCCTCAGGGGCTCTGGGGCCAACGTCCTGACTTTC. Encoded protein: CASSLALRGSGANVLTF.

This clone is a singleton in its sample. The rearrangement links TRBV5-5 to TRBJ1-5; D gene ambiguous. This CDR3 is 13 amino acids long. The V and J ends lost 2 bases and 4 bases respectively, with 7 bases between them. CDR1 SGHKS and CDR2 YYEKEE come from the germline V gene (reference sequence). Here the CDR3 reads CASSLGLNQPQHF. CDR3 in DNA: TGTGCCAGCAGCTTAGGCCTAAATCAGCCCCAGCATTTT.

The chain recombines TRBV19 with TRBJ2-7; 9 bases are a match to TRBD1. V was pared by 5 bases and J by 7 bases, with 9 bases of the junction left unmatched. The V gene's germline CDR1 is LNHDA and CDR2 SQIVND (reference sequence). CDR3 length: 14 amino acids. The chain's CDR3 is CASSSQGAIGEQYF. The CDR3 DNA reads TGTGCCAGTAGTTCACAGGGGGCTATCGGGGAGCAGTACTTC.

J is TRBJ2-1 and V is TRBV10-3, with TRBD1 matching over 7 bases. With V trimmed by 4 bases and J by 4 bases, 4 bases remained unmatched. Looked up from germline, CDR1 is ENHRY and CDR2 is SYGVKD. The CDR3 length is 14 residues. The CDR3 DNA is TGTGCCATCAGTGCCGGGACAGAGTACAATGAGCAGTTCTTC. Translation: CAISAGTEYNEQFF.

The chain is built from TRBV7-3 and TRBJ2-2, with D tentatively TRBD1 (6 bases). This CDR3 spans 14 amino acids. V gave up 1 base and J gave up 7 bases, with 10 bases separating them. CDR1 is SGHTA, CDR2 FQGTGA, per germline. CDR3 DNA sequence: TGTGCCAGCAGCTTAAAACAGGGAAGCGGGGAGCTGTTTTTT. Its translation is CASSLKQGSGELFF.

The rearrangement joins TRBV6-5 to TRBJ2-3; D may be TRBD1 (6 bases). CDR3 size: 15 residues. The V gene lost 2 bases and the J gene lost 0 bases, with 9 bases spanning the gap. Germline V gene data show CDR1 as MNHEY and CDR2 as SVGAGI. CDR3 in amino acids: CASSYGTTSTDTQYF. The CDR3 nucleotides read TGTGCCAGCAGTTACGGGACAACTAGCACAGATACGCAGTATTTT.

The gene calls are TRBV11-1 and TRBJ1-1; 12 bases align to TRBD1. CDR3 length equals 17 residues. V was clipped by 6 bases and J by 5 bases; unmatched bases: 13. Germline values: CDR1 SGHAT, CDR2 FQDESV (reference sequence). The CDR3 bases are TGTGCCAGCAGGGGGGACAGGGGGCGGATCCTGGCGACTGAAGCTTTCTTT. This translates into CASRGDRGRILATEAFF.

In its sample, this clone was seen once. V is TRBV2 and J is TRBJ1-6, with D maybe TRBD1 (5 bases). There are 16 residues in the CDR3. The germline V gene encodes CDR1 SNHLY and CDR2 FYNNEI. Trimming pared 6 bases from V and 6 bases from J, leaving 18 bases between. CDR3 DNA sequence: TGTGCCAGCAGCCGGGGAGGAGGGGCCTTTAATTCACCCCTCCACTTT. Its protein product is CASSRGGGAFNSPLHF.

The chain recombines TRBV11-2 with TRBJ2-7; D unclear. Per the germline V gene, CDR1 is SGHAT and CDR2 is FQNNGV. The germline V and J ends were trimmed by 2 bases and 5 bases, with 4 bases remaining between them. The CDR3 has 11 amino acids. DNA for the CDR3: TGTGCCAGCAGCTTAAACAACGAGCAGTACTTC. This sequence encodes CASSLNNEQYF.

The count of this clone is one. The chain joins TRBV10-1 to TRBJ2-5; D remains ambiguous. The germline V gene encodes CDR1 WNHNN and CDR2 SYGVQD (reference sequence). V dropped 4 bases and J dropped 0 bases, with 6 bases sitting between them. This CDR3 region has 13 residues. In nucleotides, the CDR3 is TGCGCCAGCAGTGGACGGCACCAAGAGACCCAGTACTTC. This gives the protein CASSGRHQETQYF.

V is TRBV6-5 and J is TRBJ2-7; 7 bases are shared with TRBD1. With 5 bases clipped from V and 4 bases from J, the junction kept 2 bases outside the gene matches. Germline V gene sequence: CDR1 MNHEY, CDR2 SVGAGI. The CDR3 loop spans 12 amino acids. CDR3 DNA: TGTGCCAGCAGTGTCAGGGGGTACGAGCAGTACTTC. This gives the protein CASSVRGYEQYF.

The chain combines TRBV6-5 with TRBJ1-2, with 8 bases lining up with TRBD1. After removal of 2 bases from V and 8 bases from J, the junction contained 7 bases not matched to a gene. Germline V CDR1 and CDR2: MNHEY, SVGAGI. The CDR3 extends over 14 amino acids. CDR3 loop: CASSYSGQGRGYTF. The CDR3, as DNA: TGTGCCAGCAGTTACAGCGGACAGGGAAGGGGCTACACCTTC.

As DNA, the CDR3 is TGTGCAGGTCCGGGGGAATCAGCAGCGGTCAATCAGCCCCAGCATTTT. It yields the protein CAGPGESAAVNQPQHF. The V call is TRBV7-9, the J call TRBJ1-5; D may be TRBD1 (5 bases). There are 16 residues in the CDR3. In germline, CDR1 is SEHNR, CDR2 FQNEAQ (reference sequence).

This clone occurred once. The rearrangement links TRBV5-1 to TRBJ2-5; possible D gene TRBD1, 7 bases. The CDR3 totals 16 residues. With 0 bases removed from V and 0 bases from J, the gap between germline ends came to 12 bases. Per germline, CDR1 SGHRS and CDR2 YFSETQ. As DNA, the CDR3 is TGCGCCAGCAGCTTGGGGGCAGGGGGGTACCAAGAGACCCAGTACTTC. Its protein is CASSLGAGGYQETQYF.

CDR3 DNA sequence: TGTGCCAGCAGCCGACAGGGAACTAATGAAAAACTGTTTTTT. Its translation is CASSRQGTNEKLFF. V is TRBV6-5 and J is TRBJ1-4, with 7 bases aligning to TRBD1. CDR3 size: 14 residues. V lost 6 bases, J lost 1 base, and 2 bases stayed unmatched. In germline, CDR1 is MNHEY, CDR2 SVGAGI.

This chain joins TRBV2 and TRBJ1-5; 8 nucleotides line up with TRBD1. Germline V gene sequence: CDR1 SNHLY, CDR2 FYNNEI. J was trimmed by 3 bases and V by 7 bases; bases with no gene match: 8. This CDR3 contains 15 residues. The CDR3 nucleotides read TGTGCCAGCACGGAGAGACAGGGGTACAATCAGCCCCAGCATTTT. Amino acids: CASTERQGYNQPQHF.

V usage is TRBV5-1 and J usage is TRBJ2-5, with no clear D. The J call is doubtful: the DNA matches TRBJ2-7 better. The CDR3 runs 11 residues. Germline V gives CDR1 SGHRS, CDR2 YFSETQ. The DNA of the CDR3 is TGCGCCAGCAGCCAGAGCTACGAGCAGTACTTC. Amino acid sequence: CASSQSYEQYF.

The V and J genes are TRBV27 and TRBJ1-1, with TRBD1 matching over 8 bases. CDR1 is MNHEY and CDR2 is SMNVEV in the germline V gene (reference sequence). This CDR3 contains 15 residues. Germline trimming cut 6 bases from V and 4 bases from J; bases unmatched to any gene: 10. CDR3 nucleotide sequence: TGTGCCAGCAGGCGTCTCGACAGGGGTAGCACTGAAGCTTTCTTT. It encodes CASRRLDRGSTEAFF.

The chain recombines TRBV6-1 with TRBJ1-6; 7 bases line up with TRBD1. V trimming: 4 bases; J trimming: 5 bases; junction bases outside the gene matches: 5. The length of the CDR3 is 15 residues. Germline V CDR1 and CDR2: MNHNS, SASEGT. CDR3 loop: CASSVQQGNNSPLHF. CDR3 DNA: TGTGCCAGCAGTGTCCAACAGGGGAATAATTCACCCCTCCACTTT.

V and J are TRBV2 and TRBJ1-1; D not certain. Trimming removed 7 bases from V and 0 bases from J, with 9 bases in between. The germline V gene has CDR1 SNHLY and CDR2 FYNNEI. There are 13 residues in the CDR3. The DNA of the CDR3 is TGTGCCAGCAATATGGCGATGAACACTGAAGCTTTCTTT. It yields the protein CASNMAMNTEAFF.

V is TRBV29-1 and J is TRBJ1-1; D gene unclear. The CDR3 spans 15 residues. Germline-derived CDR1 and CDR2 are SQVTM and ANQGSEA. Trimming cost V 0 bases and J 1 base, with 12 bases left between them. This chain's CDR3 is CSVEDAGLTNTEAFF. Here the CDR3 DNA reads TGCAGCGTTGAAGATGCGGGTTTGACGAACACTGAAGCTTTCTTT.

The rearrangement uses TRBV14 and TRBJ2-1; D perhaps matches TRBD1 (6 bases). Looked up from germline, CDR1 is SGHDN and CDR2 is FVKESK. V was shortened by 4 bases and J by 9 bases, with 10 bases between the two germline ends. The CDR3 runs to 12 residues. The CDR3 nucleotides are TGTGCCAGCAGCCCGCAGGGGACTGAGCAGTTCTTC. Its protein product is CASSPQGTEQFF.

The chain employs TRBV18 and TRBJ1-2; D remains unclear. Trimming stripped 3 bases from V and 8 bases from J, with 13 bases between. Looked up from germline, CDR1 is KGHSH and CDR2 is LQKENI. This CDR3 contains 13 residues. This chain's CDR3 is CASSPARDAGYTF. The DNA for the CDR3 is TGTGCCAGCTCACCGGCAAGGGATGCCGGCTACACCTTC.

The chain employs TRBV11-2 and TRBJ1-1, with D perhaps TRBD1 (6 bases). V gave up 5 bases and J gave up 4 bases, with 14 bases separating them. The CDR3 is 14 residues long. Germline V lookup: CDR1 SGHAT, CDR2 FQNNGV. The CDR3 region is CASSSRGGVTEAFF. CDR3 DNA: TGTGCCAGCAGCAGCCGAGGGGGGGTCACTGAAGCTTTCTTT.

The sample holds one count of this clone. This CDR3 is CASSLGSTDTQYF. Written as DNA, the CDR3 is TGTGCCAGCAGCTTGGGAAGCACAGATACGCAGTATTTT. This chain joins TRBV11-2 and TRBJ2-3; no reliable D call. Germline CDR1 reads SGHAT; CDR2 reads FQNNGV. The CDR3 contains 13 residues. With 3 bases removed from V and 0 bases from J, the gap between germline ends came to 4 bases.